These T cell receptor beta chains were read from a single sample in a study of early T cells in non-severe SARS-CoV-2 infection. Via MiXCR, TCRdb re-called the 5' RACE reads, giving one row per CDR3 protein. The sample includes 68,000 or so distinct CDR3 sequences, 9% to 15% of them seen just once. Sequencing was done on a sample of whole blood. Source of these receptors: an adult who was a healthcare worker with PCR-confirmed SARS-CoV-2 infection or an uninfected control (not recorded which). Both conserved end residues are part of each CDR3. D genes are given only for firm matches. Some rows mark clone size as missing; the rest say once, few, many or name a class of expanded clone.

D gene,J gene,V gene,clone size,CDR3 protein,CDR3 DNA
-,TRBJ2-2,TRBV3-1,few,CASSQGLPQANTGELFF,TGTGCCAGCAGCCAAGGCCTCCCTCAGGCGAACACCGGGGAGCTGTTTTTT
-,TRBJ2-7,TRBV11-2,few,CASSLVREAYEQYF,TGTGCCAGCAGCTTAGTGCGGGAAGCCTACGAGCAGTACTTC
-,TRBJ2-1,TRBV29-1,many,CSAAGGTPYNEQFF,TGCAGCGCCGCCGGAGGGACGCCCTACAATGAGCAGTTCTTC
-,TRBJ1-2,TRBV11-2,-,CASTIPGTNYGYTF,TGTGCCAGCACTATCCCCGGGACTAACTATGGCTACACCTTC
-,TRBJ1-1,TRBV10-2,many,CASANYGGFGTEAFF,TGCGCCAGCGCGAACTACGGGGGGTTCGGCACTGAAGCTTTCTTT
-,TRBJ1-1,TRBV6-2/TRBV6-3,-,CASSIGQGTEAFF,TGTGCCAGCAGTATCGGTCAAGGCACTGAAGCTTTCTTT
-,TRBJ2-7,TRBV7-9,-,CASSFLGAKKEQYF,TGTGCCAGCAGCTTCCTGGGGGCGAAGAAGGAGCAGTACTTC
-,TRBJ1-3,TRBV3-1,-,CASSLRTAENTIYF,TGTGCCAGCAGCCTCCGGACCGCTGAAAACACCATATATTTT
-,TRBJ2-1,TRBV12-5,-,CASGLRVWGGPSYNEQFF,TGTGCTAGTGGTTTGAGGGTGTGGGGGGGCCCCTCCTACAATGAGCAGTTCTTC
-,TRBJ2-7,TRBV6-1,few,CASTNGAYEQYF,TGTGCCAGCACCAACGGAGCCTACGAGCAGTACTTC
-,TRBJ1-1,TRBV18,-,CASSPIPGRGMGTEAFF,TGTGCCAGCTCACCAATCCCGGGACGGGGAATGGGCACTGAAGCTTTCTTT
TRBD2,TRBJ2-7,TRBV7-9,-,CASTLTSATSYEQYF,TGTGCCAGCACCCTAACTAGCGCCACCTCCTACGAGCAGTACTTC
-,TRBJ1-1,TRBV15,-,CATNDLPGHQPEAFF,TGTGCCACCAATGACCTCCCGGGACATCAACCCGAAGCTTTCTTT
TRBD2,TRBJ2-3,TRBV20-1,few,CSARDSSGGGDTQYF,TGCAGTGCTAGAGATAGTAGCGGGGGGGGAGATACGCAGTATTTT
-,TRBJ2-7,TRBV13,many,CASSGEQTRNYEQYF,TGTGCCAGCAGCGGGGAGCAAACCCGAAACTACGAGCAGTACTTC
TRBD1,TRBJ2-1,TRBV11-2,few,CASSKKRRQGASSYNEQFF,TGTGCCAGCAGCAAAAAACGGAGACAGGGGGCGAGCTCCTACAATGAGCAGTTCTTC
-,TRBJ2-3,TRBV15,many,CATSRGSDTQYF,TGTGCCACCAGCAGGGGGTCCGATACGCAGTATTTT
TRBD1,TRBJ1-1,TRBV6-5,few,CASSPFRQGRNTEAFF,TGTGCCAGCAGCCCGTTCCGACAGGGGCGGAACACTGAAGCTTTCTTT
-,TRBJ1-1,TRBV20-1,many,CSATLREPWEAFF,TGCAGTGCTACCCTCAGAGAACCTTGGGAAGCTTTCTTT
TRBD1,TRBJ2-1,TRBV5-5,few,CASSLGQGKYNEQFF,TGTGCCAGCAGCCTGGGACAGGGGAAGTACAATGAGCAGTTCTTC
TRBD1,TRBJ2-3,TRBV7-2,few,CASSFGQGSDTQYF,TGTGCCAGCAGCTTCGGACAGGGTTCAGATACGCAGTATTTT
-,TRBJ1-1,TRBV29-1,few,CSAGRRMNTEAFF,TGCAGCGCTGGGAGGCGCATGAACACTGAAGCTTTCTTT
TRBD2,TRBJ2-7,TRBV7-9,many,CASSPTRSLAASYEQYF,TGTGCCAGCAGCCCGACCCGGTCACTAGCGGCCTCCTACGAGCAGTACTTC
-,TRBJ1-1,TRBV25-1,-,CASSEWFPNTEAFF,TGTGCCAGCAGTGAATGGTTCCCGAACACTGAAGCTTTCTTT
-,TRBJ1-1,TRBV5-6,few,CASSLPGAGTEAFF,TGTGCCAGCAGCTTGCCGGGGGCTGGGACTGAAGCTTTCTTT
-,TRBJ1-1,TRBV6-5,-,CASSLRAPVSEAFF,TGTGCCAGCAGTCTCCGGGCCCCTGTGTCGGAAGCTTTCTTT
-,TRBJ2-2,TRBV7-9,-,CASSLEAAGELFF,TGTGCCAGCAGCTTAGAAGCGGCCGGGGAGCTGTTTTTT
TRBD1,TRBJ2-1,TRBV7-8,-,CASSLGRQGAINEQFF,TGTGCCAGCAGCTTAGGCAGGCAGGGGGCGATCAATGAGCAGTTCTTC
TRBD1,TRBJ1-3,TRBV7-9,-,CASRPQGARMNTIYF,TGTGCCAGCAGACCCCAGGGGGCGAGAATGAACACCATATATTTT
-,TRBJ2-3,TRBV13,many,CASSLRVASRRTDTQYF,TGTGCCAGCAGCTTGAGGGTGGCCAGTAGGCGCACAGATACGCAGTATTTT
-,TRBJ2-7,TRBV30,few,CAWKSTKNEQYF,TGTGCCTGGAAGTCGACCAAGAACGAGCAGTACTTC
TRBD2,TRBJ2-1,TRBV7-6,many,CASSLTSGVSYNEQFF,TGTGCCAGCAGCTTGACTAGCGGGGTCTCCTACAATGAGCAGTTCTTC
TRBD2,TRBJ2-2,TRBV6-1,few,CATRRSGGAGELFF,TGTGCCACACGACGGAGCGGGGGGGCCGGGGAGCTGTTTTTT
-,TRBJ1-6,TRBV2,many,CASVRTVFEGDSPLHF,TGTGCCAGCGTGCGAACAGTCTTCGAAGGTGATTCACCCCTCCACTTT
-,TRBJ2-7,TRBV30,few,CAWSVRGGRGEQYF,TGTGCCTGGAGTGTAAGAGGTGGCAGGGGCGAGCAGTACTTC
-,TRBJ1-5,TRBV5-1,many,CASSLDSPAGNQPQHF,TGCGCCAGCAGCTTGGACAGCCCGGCCGGCAATCAGCCCCAGCATTTT
-,TRBJ1-2,TRBV5-6,few,CASSFGSNYGYTF,TGTGCCAGCAGTTTCGGATCTAACTATGGCTACACCTTC
-,TRBJ1-3,TRBV10-2,few,CASSRTDSENTIYF,TGCGCCAGCAGTCGGACAGACTCTGAAAACACCATATATTTT
-,TRBJ1-1,TRBV6-6,few,CASSYGTQNTEAFF,TGTGCCAGCAGTTACGGCACTCAGAACACTGAAGCTTTCTTT
TRBD1,TRBJ1-1,TRBV4-3,few,CASSFGQGGPEAFF,TGCGCCAGCAGCTTTGGTCAGGGGGGCCCTGAAGCTTTCTTT
-,TRBJ2-3,TRBV9,-,CASSPQGGGTDTQYF,TGTGCCAGCAGCCCCCAGGGCGGCGGCACAGATACGCAGTATTTT
-,TRBJ1-1,TRBV18,-,CASSRIAGTTEAFF,TGTGCCAGCTCACGAATAGCAGGGACCACTGAAGCTTTCTTT
-,TRBJ1-2,TRBV7-2,-,CASSLKRPYGYTF,TGTGCCAGCAGCTTAAAGCGGCCCTATGGCTACACCTTC
-,TRBJ2-3,TRBV7-9,-,CASSLGVGSTDTQYF,TGTGCCAGCAGCTTAGGGGTAGGGAGCACAGATACGCAGTATTTT
-,TRBJ1-2,TRBV12-3/TRBV12-4,many,CASREIGAKDGYTF,TGTGCCAGCAGGGAAATAGGGGCGAAAGATGGCTACACCTTC
-,TRBJ1-2,TRBV7-9,few,CASSKRDVNWRLLLGYGYTF,TGTGCCAGCAGCAAACGTGACGTAAACTGGAGGCTTCTTCTTGGGTATGGCTACACCTTC